These 18 T cell receptor beta chains share one sample of origin, sequenced in a study of a mutant IDH1 vaccine in newly diagnosed glioma. As for time point: week 5, during vaccination. Vaccinated patients received 300 ug of mutant IDH1 20-mer peptide per dose, with topical imiquimod. Repertoires were generated with immunoSEQ multiplex PCR, while TCRdb's copy carries only in-frame clones and drops some. The data hold fewer than 40,000 clones, with roughly three fifths observed a single time. These receptors have no identified antigens. Sequencing used PBMCs, obtained from a glioma patient whose treatment included an IDH1 peptide vaccine. These receptors came from a woman under 30 with glioma.

The genes are TRBV5-6 and TRBJ2-7; 9 positions agree with TRBD2. The CDR3 is 18 amino acids. Trimming removed 4 bases from V and 0 bases from J; junction bases left unmatched: 14. Germline V CDR1 and CDR2: SGHDT, YYEEEE. The CDR3 protein is CASSPLRSGGPSSYEQYF. For the CDR3, the DNA is TGTGCCAGCAGCCCACTAAGGAGCGGGGGGCCGAGCTCCTACGAGCAGTACTTC.

This clone appeared a few times. The chain joins TRBV5-1 to TRBJ1-1; weak D call: TRBD1 (5 bases). CDR1 and CDR2 (germline): SGHRS, YFSETQ. The length of the CDR3 is 13 residues. V lost 5 bases to trimming and J lost 4 bases, with 12 bases between them. The CDR3 coding sequence is TGCGCCAGCAGTGTGGGGCTATCCACTGAAGCTTTCTTT. It codes for CASSVGLSTEAFF. Using reference TRBV5-1 and TRBJ1-1 for the parts outside the CDR3, the full variable domain is KAGVTQTPRYLIKTRGQQVTLSCSPISGHRSVSWYQQTPGQGLQFLFEYFSETQRNKGNFPGRFSGRQFSNSRSEMNVSTLELGDSALYLCASSVGLSTEAFFGQGTRLTVV.

The rearrangement uses TRBV27 and TRBJ2-5, with 8 bases fitting TRBD1. Per the germline V gene, CDR1 is MNHEY and CDR2 is SMNVEV (reference sequence). The junction had 7 bases not matched to a gene; V was cut back by 6 bases and J by 7 bases. The CDR3 has 13 amino acids. CDR3 amino acids: CASRRQGRGTQYF. CDR3 DNA sequence: TGTGCCAGCAGACGACAGGGGAGAGGGACCCAGTACTTC.

V and J are TRBV7-9 and TRBJ1-5; 8 bases fit TRBD1. CDR3 size: 15 residues. Germline V lookup: CDR1 SEHNR, CDR2 FQNEAQ (reference sequence). The V and J ends lost 1 base and 1 base, in that order; junction bases with no gene match: 0. This CDR3 reads CASSLGTGSNQPQHF. CDR3 bases: TGTGCCAGCAGCTTAGGGACAGGGAGCAATCAGCCCCAGCATTTT.

In its sample, this clone was seen a few times. This chain uses TRBV9 with TRBJ1-1; possibly TRBD1 for D (5 bases). Between the trimmed V and J ends, which lost 0 bases and 3 bases, there was a span of 6 bases. Germline V gives CDR1 SGDLS, CDR2 YYNGEE. The CDR3 is made up of 13 amino acids. CDR3 DNA sequence: TGTGCCAGCAGCGTAGGGGGGGACACTGAAGCTTTCTTT. Translating gives CASSVGGDTEAFF.

As DNA, the CDR3 is TGTGCCAGCCAACTGACAGGGAACACTGAAGCTTTCTTT. Amino acids: CASQLTGNTEAFF. The chain combines TRBV2 with TRBJ1-1, with a tentative D call TRBD1 (6 bases). The CDR3 has 13 amino acids. V dropped 8 bases and J dropped 1 base, with 11 bases sitting between them. Germline CDR1 is SNHLY and CDR2 is FYNNEI.

This chain uses TRBV6-6 with TRBJ2-1, with D possibly TRBD1 on 5 matching bases. The germline CDR1 and CDR2 sequences are MNHNY and SVGAGI (reference sequence). V was pared by 0 bases and J by 3 bases, with 9 bases between. This CDR3 has 15 residues. Written as DNA, the CDR3 is TGTGCCAGCAGTTACTCCCAGGGCAACTACAATGAGCAGTTCTTC. It codes for CASSYSQGNYNEQFF.

The CDR3 protein is CASSFRVGESEQYF. The CDR3 nucleotides are TGTGCCAGCAGTTTTAGGGTCGGCGAGAGCGAGCAGTACTTC. The chain combines TRBV27 with TRBJ2-7; D is uncertain. Trimming left V 3 bases short and J 6 bases short, with 15 bases between. The CDR3 sequence is 14 residues long. CDR1 MNHEY and CDR2 SMNVEV come from the germline V gene (reference sequence).

J is TRBJ2-7 and V is TRBV9, with D tentatively TRBD1 (6 bases). Trimming took 0 bases from V and 3 from J, leaving 10 bases between them. The germline V gene has CDR1 SGDLS and CDR2 YYNGEE. CDR3 size: 14 residues. Here the CDR3 DNA reads TGTGCCAGCAGCGTAGCTGGGGGCGACTACGAGCAGTACTTC. Amino acid sequence: CASSVAGGDYEQYF.

CDR3 residues: CASSPLGLNTEAFF. CDR3 DNA sequence: TGCGCCAGCAGCCCTTTGGGGCTGAACACTGAAGCTTTCTTT. The chain joins TRBV5-1 to TRBJ1-1; possibly TRBD1 for D (5 bases). This CDR3 has 14 amino acids. V was pared by 4 bases and J by 0 bases, with 10 bases between. Per germline, CDR1 SGHRS and CDR2 YFSETQ.

The chain joins TRBV7-2 to TRBJ1-1; the D gene is possibly TRBD1 (6 bases). Germline loops: CDR1 SGHTA, CDR2 FQGNSA. Trimming stripped 1 base from V and 5 bases from J, with 11 bases between. There are 14 residues in the CDR3. CDR3: CASSLGGARTEAFF. The DNA for the CDR3 is TGTGCCAGCAGCTTAGGGGGGGCTAGGACTGAAGCTTTCTTT.

The gene calls are TRBV27 and TRBJ2-5, with 8 bases fitting TRBD1. The J call may be incorrect, as the DNA end agrees better with TRBJ2-7. The CDR3 contains 15 residues. Germline values: CDR1 MNHEY, CDR2 SMNVEV (reference sequence). The CDR3 region is CASSFGQGAFYEQYF. CDR3 sequence (DNA): TGTGCCAGCAGTTTTGGGCAGGGGGCCTTTTACGAGCAGTACTTC.

This clone has just a few counts. V usage is TRBV6-1 and J usage is TRBJ2-1; 11 nucleotides agree with TRBD2. The germline V gene encodes CDR1 MNHNS and CDR2 SASEGT. This CDR3 spans 15 amino acids. Trimming removed 6 bases from V and 7 bases from J; junction bases left unmatched: 8. In DNA form, the CDR3 reads TGTGCCAGCAGCCTAACTAGCGGGAGTTATAATGAGCAGTTCTTC. Translating it yields CASSLTSGSYNEQFF.

Turning to this clone: The junction differs from germline at one of its ends, possibly a read error. CDR3 loop: CAGSYGSNQPQHF. In nucleotides, the CDR3 is TGTGCCGGCAGTTACGGGAGCAATCAGCCCCAGCATTTT. This sequence joins TRBV6-5 and TRBJ1-5; no firm D call. The CDR3 runs to 13 residues. Germline-derived CDR1 and CDR2 are MNHEY and SVGAGI.

V and J are TRBV11-1 and TRBJ1-3; possible D gene TRBD1, 5 bases. CDR1 is SGHAT, CDR2 FQDESV, per germline (reference sequence). CDR3 size: 16 residues. V was shortened by 6 bases and J by 0 bases, with 15 bases between the two germline ends. CDR3 loop: CASSRGTGSSGNTIYF. Written as DNA, the CDR3 is TGTGCCAGCAGTCGCGGGACGGGTAGCTCTGGAAACACCATATATTTT.

This chain uses TRBV4-1 with TRBJ1-1; D is unclear. CDR1 and CDR2 (germline): MGHRA, YSYEKL. V was trimmed by 1 base and J by 3 bases, leaving 6 bases between them. This CDR3 has 13 amino acids. CDR3 coding DNA: TGCGCCAGCAGCCAAGGCACGTACACTGAAGCTTTCTTT. This gives the protein CASSQGTYTEAFF.

This chain links TRBV5-1 with TRBJ2-3; the D gene could be TRBD1 or TRBD2 (5 bases each). Germline values: CDR1 SGHRS, CDR2 YFSETQ. The CDR3 has 15 amino acids. V was trimmed by 4 bases and J by 0 bases, leaving 12 bases between them. This CDR3 reads CASSTGTGSTDTQYF. In DNA form, the CDR3 reads TGCGCCAGCAGCACCGGGACGGGAAGCACAGATACGCAGTATTTT.

The V call is TRBV7-6, the J call TRBJ2-3, with D maybe TRBD2 (5 bases). The CDR3 is 15 amino acids. Trimming removed 4 bases from V and 8 bases from J, with 19 bases in between. Germline V lookup: CDR1 SGHVS, CDR2 FNYEAQ. The CDR3 nucleotides read TGTGCCAGCAGCTCCTCGGACTTTCTAAGACGTACGCAGTATTTT. Its translation: CASSSSDFLRRTQYF.